This entry features one T cell receptor beta chain sequence. Its antigen is still unknown. Base-call qualities are not available, and no considerably larger clone is one nucleotide away. For this chain, trimming is 3 bases at the V end and 6 bases at the J end, and the number of junction bases without a gene match is 9. The CDR3 contains 15 residues, cysteine and phenylalanine counted. Only the CDR3 part of the read is kept: 45 bases, read in frame from the first base. Based on the germline V gene, the CDR1 and CDR2 sequences are KGHSH and LQKENI. The immunoSEQ Assay was the method used to sequence TCRbeta CDR3 regions. After extraction, genomic DNA underwent amplification by bias-controlled multiplex PCR, followed by high-throughput sequencing. On the authors' methods: To quantify the absolute abundance of every unique TCRbeta CDR3 region, sequences were collapsed and filtered. T cell fraction was estimated by normalizing TCRbeta template counts to usable DNA, which was measured by amplifying reference genes present in all nucleated cells. Repertoire TCRs were annotated as SARS-CoV-2-specific when V gene, CDR3 amino acid sequence and J gene were exactly matched to a known reactive TCR set. The reference SARS-CoV-2 TCR set came from MIRA and was filtered for enrichment in COVID-19-positive ImmuneCODE repertoires, removing public or cross-reactive TCRs. Based on the MIRA antigens, annotated TCRs were further analysed at the level of specific ORF or position within ORF. Depth was the summed frequency of annotated unique rearrangements, while breadth was defined as annotated unique rearrangements over total unique productive rearrangements. TCR breadth was compared between groups using two-sided Wilcoxon rank-sum tests. TCRdb's version of the immuneACCESS table is confined to in-frame rearrangements and falls short of the full clone set. An unresolved V gene accounts for under half of the shortfall where checked; the remainder is of unknown origin. From that table come the V and J calls and clone size; the DNA was used to work out D and trimming. A total of hundreds of thousands of clones appear in this sample, over 75% of them only once. 12% of the sample belongs to the ten largest clones.

The data belong to a study of Ad26.COV2.S vaccination and SARS-CoV-2 variants (dated by TCRdb to the early 2020s). Regarding the complete study: Vaccine-arm donors came from COV1001, a multicentre, randomized, double-blind, placebo-controlled phase I-IIa trial of Ad26.COV2.S in healthy adults. Ad26.COV2.S was given intramuscularly at 5x10^10 or 1x10^11 viral particles, as a single shot or as two shots 56 days apart. TCRbeta repertoire sequencing served as the tool for gauging how specific and how broad the SARS-CoV-2-reactive T cell receptors were following Ad26.COV2.S vaccination. A total of approximately 30 samples were included in the TCR-sequenced set, comprising 19 Ad26.COV2.S vaccine recipients, 5 placebo recipients and 8 SARS-CoV-2 convalescent individuals. Participants in the trial were split at random into five groups of five each, receiving low-dose or high-dose Ad26.COV2.S once or twice, or else placebo on both occasions. Investigators remained blinded to trial group allocation during experiments and outcome assessment. The study at large found these results: Ad26.COV2.S recipients had higher spike-specific TCR breadth than placebo recipients (P = 0.0014). Vaccine and placebo recipients had similar non-spike TCR breadth, a finding consistent with the vaccine containing only spike. The authors noted that total T cell responses may have been underestimated by the TCR breadth and depth analyses. After vaccination, substantial breadth of spike-specific CD8+ and CD4+ T cell responses was reported. Comparing responses between vaccine doses or regimens was not something the study was powered to do.

The treatment or condition label corresponds to: roughly 18 received Ad26.COV2.S at low or high dose, single or two shots; about 5 received placebo; per-sample allocation not given. For vaccine and placebo recipients, the sequenced repertoires came from samples collected on day 63 after the first injection. Cohort 1b enrolled roughly 25 adults aged 18-55 years at a single site in Boston, USA, between 29 July and 7 August 2020. Ad26.COV2.S consisted of a replication-incompetent adenovirus type 26 vector by which a prefusion-stabilized SARS-CoV-2 spike protein from the original Wuhan strain was expressed.

In this chain, TRBV18 is recombined with TRBJ2-7, and 9 bases in between align with TRBD1. The receptor comes from a person between 18 and 60 years old who received the Ad26.COV2.S COVID-19 vaccine or a placebo. Sequenced material: peripheral blood, taken in a trial of Ad26.COV2.S vaccine versus placebo. The nucleotide sequence is TGTGCCAGCTCACCCTCGGGACAGGGTTCGTCCGAGCAGTACTTC. Its translation reads: CASSPSGQGSSEQYF.